This T cell receptor beta chain originates from a study of tumor and adjacent non-tumor tissue in lung cancer. This sample's RNA came from whole unsorted tissue. Concerning this clonotype itself: This may come from a read error, since a much larger clone is one base off.

Germline V gene lookup returns CDR1 SGHTA and CDR2 FQGNSA. The CDR3 extends over 14 amino acids. A modified ARM-PCR protocol with three rounds of nested PCR amplified TCRbeta. TCRdb reanalysed the multiplex PCR reads using MiXCR and keeps one entry per CDR3 protein. This sample has some 200,000 distinct CDR3 sequences, with 71% found just once. Source material: lung tumor tissue. The V call is TRBV7-2, the J call TRBJ1-6, with D unclear. The clonotype originates from a man in his fifties or sixties with non-small cell lung cancer. The CDR3 protein is CASSLEASNSLLHF. CDR3 sequence (DNA): TGTGCCAGCAGCTTAGAGGCCAGTAATTCACTCCTCCACTTT.